This T cell receptor (beta chain) originates from a study of cytomegalovirus exposure and HLA in healthy donors. Regarding the study as a whole: Highest at DRB1 and lowest at HLA-C, TCR association rates differed among HLA loci in a later analysis. A later analysis associated under 20,000 TCR beta sequences with HLA alleles at a 0.05 false discovery rate. Diagnosis of cytomegalovirus status made by the classifier reportedly showed high specificity and sensitivity.

A remark on this clone: What it binds is not known.

The PCR made use of 60 Vbeta and 13 Jbeta primers. The table came from immunoSEQ multiplex PCR; TCRdb's copy has only in-frame clones and leaves some out. Among 180,000 or so clones listed, over 60% were seen once. CDR3 length: 16 residues. The ends were cut back, 4 bases at V and 0 bases at J, with 14 bases in the middle. CDR1 and CDR2 from the germline V gene are SGHTS and YDEGEE. Material: PBMCs. The receptor was isolated from a woman between 50 and 59 years old in good health and CMV-seronegative. This chain links TRBV5-8 with TRBJ1-5, with D hard to call. Here the CDR3 DNA reads TGTGCCAGCAGCGCCGGTGGGCAGTATAGCAATCAGCCCCAGCATTTT. Protein product: CASSAGGQYSNQPQHF.